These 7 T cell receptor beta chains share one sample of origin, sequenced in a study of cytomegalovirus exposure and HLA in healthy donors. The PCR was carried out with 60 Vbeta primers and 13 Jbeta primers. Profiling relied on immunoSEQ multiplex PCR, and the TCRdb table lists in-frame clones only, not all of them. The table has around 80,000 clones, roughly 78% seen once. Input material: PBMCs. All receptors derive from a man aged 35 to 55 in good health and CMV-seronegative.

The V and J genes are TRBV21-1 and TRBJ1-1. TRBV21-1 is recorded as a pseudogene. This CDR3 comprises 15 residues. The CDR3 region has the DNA TGTGCCAGCAGCAAAGGGGGGGGACTGAACACTGAAGCTTTCTTT. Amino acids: CASSKGGGLNTEAFF.

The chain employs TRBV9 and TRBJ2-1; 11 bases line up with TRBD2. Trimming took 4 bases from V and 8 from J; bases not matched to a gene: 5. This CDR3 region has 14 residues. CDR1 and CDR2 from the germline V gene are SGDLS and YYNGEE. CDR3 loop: CASSRLAGFDEQFF. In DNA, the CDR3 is TGTGCCAGCAGCAGACTAGCGGGATTTGATGAGCAGTTCTTC.

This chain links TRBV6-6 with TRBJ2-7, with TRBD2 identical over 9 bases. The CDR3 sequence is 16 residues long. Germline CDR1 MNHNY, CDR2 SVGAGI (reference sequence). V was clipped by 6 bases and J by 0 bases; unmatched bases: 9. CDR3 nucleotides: TGTGCCAGCAGGGATAGCGGGGGAAAGAGCTCCTACGAGCAGTACTTC. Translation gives CASRDSGGKSSYEQYF.

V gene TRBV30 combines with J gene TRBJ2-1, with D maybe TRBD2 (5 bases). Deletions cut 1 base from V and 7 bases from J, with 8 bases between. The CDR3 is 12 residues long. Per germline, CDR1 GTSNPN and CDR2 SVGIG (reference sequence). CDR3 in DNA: TGTGCCTGGAGTGCGGGCGGGAATGAGCAGTTCTTC. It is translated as CAWSAGGNEQFF.

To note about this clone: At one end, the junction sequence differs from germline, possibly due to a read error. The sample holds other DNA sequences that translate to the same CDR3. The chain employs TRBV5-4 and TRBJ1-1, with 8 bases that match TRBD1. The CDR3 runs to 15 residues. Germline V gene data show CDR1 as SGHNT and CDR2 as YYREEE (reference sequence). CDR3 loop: CASSLTGGERTEAFF. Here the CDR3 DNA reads TGTGCCAGCAGCCTTACAGGGGGGGAAAGGACTGAAGCCTTCTTT.

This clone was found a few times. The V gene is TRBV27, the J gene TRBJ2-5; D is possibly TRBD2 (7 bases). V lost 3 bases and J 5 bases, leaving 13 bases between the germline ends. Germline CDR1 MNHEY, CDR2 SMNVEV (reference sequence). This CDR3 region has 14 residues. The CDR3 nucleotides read TGTGCCAGCAGTTTTGCGGGGGCAGGGGAGACCCAGTACTTC. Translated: CASSFAGAGETQYF.

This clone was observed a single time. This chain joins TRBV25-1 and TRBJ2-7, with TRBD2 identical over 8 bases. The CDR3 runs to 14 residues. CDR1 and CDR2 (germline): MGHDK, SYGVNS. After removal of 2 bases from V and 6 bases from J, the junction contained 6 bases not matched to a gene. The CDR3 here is CASSEGVAGLEQYF. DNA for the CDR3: TGTGCCAGCAGTGAAGGAGTAGCGGGGCTCGAGCAGTACTTC.